This TCR beta chain emerged from a study of blood T cell repertoires in COVID-19. Study background: Whether acute or convalescent, the COVID-19 samples came from the United States, Italy and Spain.

Clones were sequenced by immunoSEQ multiplex PCR, and TCRdb holds only the in-frame ones, with some missing. The data hold tens of thousands of clones, with more than 75% observed a single time. Germline loops: CDR1 SNHLY, CDR2 FYNNEI. Deletions cut 3 bases from V and 0 bases from J, with 8 bases between. The CDR3 is 15 amino acids. This receptor was obtained from a human donor with active COVID-19. The donor label of this sample is uncertain. This chain joins TRBV2 and TRBJ1-4; D call uncertain. What was sequenced was peripheral blood. CDR3 coding DNA: TGTGCCAGCAGTGACGTGGGCGCAACTAATGAAAAACTGTTTTTT. This gives the protein CASSDVGATNEKLFF.